This T cell receptor (beta chain) stems from a study of T cell responses to AZD1222 COVID-19 vaccine. Looked up from germline, CDR1 is SGHVS and CDR2 is FQNEAQ. The CDR3 runs 16 residues. V dropped 4 bases and J dropped 3 bases, with 13 bases sitting between them. Sequencing used immunoSEQ multiplex PCR; TCRdb keeps in-frame clones, though not all of them. Found here are 110,000 to 150,000 clones, 92% of them singletons; the top ten hold roughly 3.1%. A word on this clone: No antigen is known for it.

General observations from the study: Baseline seropositives among AZD1222 recipients totaled only five to seven. Vaccine-associated CD4 TCRs ranged over spike, dominating at 160-218 and 743-854. Repertoire collection took place solely once the T cell response had peaked.

The TCR was taken from an adult in good health. The sample was peripheral blood, taken on day 0 of AZD1222 vaccination. V gene TRBV7-8 combines with J gene TRBJ1-6; no clear D. CDR3 sequence (DNA): TGTGCCAGCAGCTCTACCGGGAGTTTCTATAATTCACCCCTCCACTTT. It specifies CASSSTGSFYNSPLHF.